A selection of T cell receptor beta chains follows, all from one sample in a study of cytomegalovirus exposure and HLA in healthy donors. Generated by immunoSEQ multiplex PCR, the TCRdb table keeps only in-frame clones and is missing some. The sample has roughly 200,000 clones; around four fifths are singletons. Sequencing was carried out using PBMCs. These receptors came from a woman aged 35 to 49 in good health and CMV-seronegative. Both conserved end residues are trimmed from each CDR3. The order of the fields is J gene, CDR3 length, V gene, CDR3 protein.

TRBJ1-2	17	TRBV4-3	ASSQDLLGSARRNYGYT
TRBJ2-3	13	TRBV11-3	ASSLEGGSTDTQY
TRBJ2-7	10	TRBV7-9	ASSSDRGEQY
TRBJ1-4	13	TRBV4-2	ASTISRGADEKLF
TRBJ2-7	11	TRBV11-1	ASSLDITYEQY
TRBJ1-1	12	TRBV5-1	ASSLGQANTEAF
TRBJ2-4	14	TRBV5-8	ASSLALEEAKNIQY
TRBJ2-5	12	TRBV2	ASIRDRGQETQY
TRBJ1-1	12	TRBV5-1	ASSLAPVNTEAF
TRBJ1-4	16	TRBV5-1	ASSLDPGQGSVYEKLF
TRBJ1-2	11	TRBV11-2	ASSLAGAYGYT
.	12	TRBV5-6	ASSPAGQTYEQY
TRBJ2-5	11	TRBV5-4	ASSFPGLQGVD
TRBJ1-6	13	TRBV7-8	ASSSPGHRNSPLH
TRBJ1-2	10	TRBV2	ASSSVENGYT
TRBJ1-6	12	TRBV19	ASRDRVYNSPLH
TRBJ2-3	11	TRBV29-1	SVGQGGSDTQY
TRBJ2-1	13	TRBV9	ASSPSGGAYNEQF
TRBJ2-5	11	TRBV5-6	ASSFRGAETQY
TRBJ1-5	13	TRBV5-1	ASSPTGNIGQPQH
TRBJ1-2	14	TRBV6-1	ASSDRGSSLLYGYT
TRBJ2-7	14	TRBV4-1	ASSQERSGQTYEQY
TRBJ1-1	12	TRBV5-6	ASSLAGGGSEAF
TRBJ2-7	10	TRBV19	ASSSTDYEQY
TRBJ2-7	14	TRBV4-2	ASSPVGGRMLDEQY
TRBJ1-2	13	TRBV7-2	ASSLGDRSPYGYT
TRBJ2-7	14	TRBV15	ATSRDPGTANYEQY
TRBJ1-6	13	TRBV6-4	ASRLAAGENSPLH
TRBJ1-1	11	TRBV19	ASSGTELTEAF
.	14	TRBV4-1	ASSHVGQLSPYEQY
TRBJ1-5	12	TRBV10-2	ASSDRGNTQPQH
TRBJ1-2	11	TRBV6-5	ASSSGTGGGYT
TRBJ1-1	10	TRBV7-9	ASLIGGTEAF
TRBJ2-1	15	TRBV21-1	ASSKRRSGGHYNEQF
TRBJ2-7	13	TRBV30	AWSPSRTVVYEQY